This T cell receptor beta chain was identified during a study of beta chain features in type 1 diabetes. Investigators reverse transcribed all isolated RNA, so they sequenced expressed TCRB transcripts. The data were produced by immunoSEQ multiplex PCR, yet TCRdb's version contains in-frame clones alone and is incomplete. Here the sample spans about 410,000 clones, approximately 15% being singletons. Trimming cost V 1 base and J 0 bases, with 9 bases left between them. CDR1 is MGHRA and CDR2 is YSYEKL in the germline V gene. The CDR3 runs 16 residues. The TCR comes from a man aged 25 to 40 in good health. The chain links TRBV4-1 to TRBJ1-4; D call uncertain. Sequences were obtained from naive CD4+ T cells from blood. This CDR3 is CASSQGPGTTNEKLFF. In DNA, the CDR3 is TGCGCCAGCAGCCAAGGCCCGGGGACAACTAATGAAAAACTGTTTTTT.